This TCR beta chain was sequenced during a study of blood T cells in healthy people across ages. Primers used in a second PCR of about 6 to 11 cycles were a sample-barcoded 5' primer and a J-beta primer mix. TCRdb re-derived calls from the 5' RACE reads in MiXCR, one entry per CDR3 protein. The sample has some 700,000 distinct CDR3 sequences, roughly 45% seen once. This clonotype came up a few times. The antigen is unknown. Study-level findings and limits: Roughly linearly, TCR beta diversity per million T cells fell as age increased.

Material for sequencing was blood. The receptor comes from a woman aged 55-75 years in good health.

The CDR3 loop reads CASSPGTGASLTEAFF. CDR3 DNA: TGTGCCAGCAGCCCCGGGACAGGGGCCTCGTTGACTGAAGCTTTCTTT. The rearrangement uses TRBV7-6 and TRBJ1-1, with 10 bases fitting TRBD1. J gave up 5 bases and V 5 bases, and 11 bases lay outside the gene matches. The CDR3 has 16 residues. The germline V gene has CDR1 SGHVS and CDR2 FNYEAQ.